This entry describes one T cell receptor (beta chain). These data come from a study of control samples from healthy donors and cancer patients. Germline values: CDR1 LGHDT, CDR2 YNNKEL (reference sequence). The CDR3 has 14 amino acids. Trimming removed 8 bases from V and 9 bases from J, with 17 bases in between. Sequenced by immunoSEQ multiplex PCR; TCRdb stores in-frame clones only, minus some. The profile covers 70,000 to 80,000 clones, with roughly nine tenths appearing a single time and about 9.9% taken by the ten largest. Sequences were obtained from PBMCs. This sequence joins TRBV3-1 (or the pseudogene TRBV3-2) and TRBJ1-6; no definite D call. The receptor was derived from a woman in her 50s with colorectal cancer. The CDR3 reads CASSTTTRASPLHF. The CDR3 DNA reads TGTGCCAGCTCTACTACCACAAGAGCTTCACCCCTCCACTTT.